The clone carrying this TCR beta chain was seen many times. Its antigen is still unknown. Sample time point: persistent/refractory GD, antithyroid drugs over 5 years with positive TRAb. RNA from PBMCs was the source of the TCR library. With EDTA tubes as the receptacles, approximately 10 milliliters of peripheral blood were drawn. Germline loops: CDR1 GTSNPN, CDR2 SVGIG (reference sequence). The CDR3 runs 12 residues. Trimming removed 5 bases from V and 7 bases from J, with 14 bases in between. Construction of TCR beta libraries relied on iRepertoire HTBI primers and on Arm-PCR targeting CDR3 regions. In the source study's methods: Samples jointly harbored roughly 60 TRBV and some 13 TRBJ segments. TCRdb independently ran MiXCR on the multiplex PCR reads; one entry per CDR3 protein. Clone size and V and J calls follow TCRdb, not the original study. The table records 300,000 to 500,000 distinct CDR3 sequences, 20% of them present only once.

The sample comes from a study of regulatory T cells in long-lasting Graves disease. Study overall: Persistence in Graves' disease required over 5 years of antithyroid drugs plus positive TSH receptor antibodies. Regarding the study as a whole: Preferential use of TRBV28, TRBJ1-2 and TRBJ2-5 was seen in persistent disease.

The rearrangement links TRBV30 to TRBJ1-2; D remains ambiguous. The receptor was isolated from a female donor with Graves disease. The sequencing here drew on peripheral blood mononuclear cells (PBMCs), taken when the disease was refractory, from a patient treated with antithyroid drugs. CDR3 loop: CAWFPPGGGYTF. The CDR3 region has the DNA TGTGCCTGGTTTCCCCCAGGCGGTGGCTACACCTTC.